This T cell receptor beta chain emerged from a study of response to subunit inactivated influenza vaccine. Study observations and caveats: Authors suggested each seasonal flu vaccination may recruit only limited numbers of new T cells.

As concerns this clonotype: Its antigen remains unidentified.

CDR1 is SEHNR and CDR2 is FQNEAQ in the germline V gene (reference sequence). V was clipped by 2 bases and J by 5 bases, with 12 bases between them. The CDR3 runs to 14 residues. TCRdb passed the RT-PCR reads through MiXCR, listing each CDR3 protein once. The data hold 500,000 to 550,000 distinct CDR3 sequences, with 6.5% to 8% observed a single time. The clonotype originates from a man aged 50 to 69 who received an inactivated influenza vaccine. The input for sequencing was PBMCs from blood, taken less than 25 months after vaccination. This chain connects TRBV7-9 to TRBJ1-1; D may be TRBD1 (5 bases). The CDR3 bases are TGTGCCAGCAGCTTACAACGAGGGGAAACTGAAGCTTTCTTT. Its protein product is CASSLQRGETEAFF.